This T cell receptor beta chain emerged from a study of shared clonotypes between healthy human individuals (dated by TCRdb to about 2020). Study-level background: Two women and a few men aged 18 to 49 years were included in the cohort. Per donor, three plates each were used for CD4 naive and CD4 memory, two for CD8 naive, and one for CD8 memory. The study deeply sequenced blood TCR repertoires of about 5 healthy adults to estimate repertoire size and the extent of clonotype sharing between individuals. Different laboratories and diverse techniques were used to prepare libraries and sequence TCR repertoires, to increase sequencing depth and limit assay-specific biases. Leukapheresis yielded between about 0.94 and 9 billion PBMCs per donor. The paper's findings and limits, for the study overall: Pairwise subsampling indicated that sequencing depth was expected to affect the degree of clonotype sharing among donors. Sampling was limited to blood, and TCR repertoires in tissue likely differ from TCR repertoires in blood. Naive subsets generally had larger estimated clonotype richness than memory subsets. Even with the large sequencing depth, rarefaction of the sorted-subset datasets indicated that sequencing was incomplete. The genetic and exposure-history diversity represented was limited by the small number of donors. When a handful of donors were compared, the shared fraction of clonotypes was about 5% for naive CD4, 3.5% for naive CD8, roughly 2.5% for memory CD4, and 0.3% to 0.5% for memory CD8. Compared with non-shared clonotypes, clonotypes shared by all four sorted-subset donors had higher generation probabilities.

Donors were healthy HIV-negative adults with no recently reported acute infections or vaccinations. Every donor was a Caucasian adult residing in Nashville, Tennessee, USA. CD4+ T cells were enriched by magnetic negative selection, after which naive cells were positively selected on CD45RA and the negative fraction was taken as the memory subset. Blood was obtained by leukapheresis, after which PBMCs were separated by Ficoll-Histopaque density gradient centrifugation and cryopreserved in liquid nitrogen vapor phase. Analytical flow cytometry was used to check the purity and quantity of each magnetically sorted T cell population. Genomic DNA was isolated from each sorted fraction and quantified by UV absorbance on a Nanodrop 2000c. Using the deep immunoSEQ assay, TCR CDR3 regions were amplified from genomic DNA by multiplex PCR. Extracted genomic DNA from each cell subset was spread evenly across all wells of several immunoSEQ 96-well plates, with each plate serving as a replicate. For sorted subsets, around 200 ng genomic DNA, equal to approximately 30,000 T cell genomes, was loaded into each replicate PCR. Purified libraries were quantified with a Qubit 3.0 fluorometer, sized on a Bioanalyzer 2100, and re-quantified with the KAPA Library Quantification kit. A separate single-read 150-cycle Illumina NextSeq 550 flow cell was used to sequence each immunoSEQ 96-well plate. As for the original processing: Because only junctional sequences without quality scores were contained in the immunoSEQ output, filtering matching that applied to full-length reads could not be performed. Sequences were annotated with PyIR, a Python wrapper for IgBLAST v1.9, using IMGT germline references to assign V/J genes and CDR3. Reads were removed for weak V/J assignments (E-value above 1e-6), missing CDR3, stop codons, out-of-frame junctions, or ambiguous translated residues. A V3J clonotype was defined by an identical inferred V gene, J gene, and CDR3 amino acid sequence. To compute the percentage overlap between repertoires, the number of shared unique clonotypes was divided by the size of the smaller repertoire. Repertoire richness was assessed with RTK rarefaction, the Chao1 estimator, and Recon v2.1 estimates of unobserved clonotypes. Generation probabilities were computed with OLGA for all TCRbeta clonotypes obtained by the gDNA method from a few donors. In TCRdb, the immuneACCESS table is reduced to in-frame sequences with V and J assigned. These tables do not hold every clone; where another copy was compared, an unresolved V gene accounts for under half, and the others remain unexplained. V and J calls and clone size are as listed in that table; D and trimming were resolved from the DNA. Here the sample has about 1.5 million clones; approximately 98% occur a single time. The top ten constitute about 0.45% of the sample.

On this clone itself: Its antigen is unknown. No base qualities exist here, and no much larger clone lies one base off it.

The germline V gene (reference sequence) sets CDR1 to DFQATT and CDR2 to SNEGSKA. Between the V and J ends, shortened by 7 bases and 6 bases respectively, the junction contains 12 bases. The CDR3 measures 11 amino acids from cysteine to phenylalanine. The only DNA kept is the CDR3, 33 bases in frame from the first base. Recombination connected TRBV20-1 to TRBJ1-2; the best D guess is TRBD1, with 6 bases matching. The receptor's source is a man aged 25-45 years in good health. Sequencing was done on a sample of naive CD4+ T cells sorted from blood. This specimen's cell subset or site label, interpreted: CD45RA+ positively selected. The CDR3 region reads CSVSQGNGYTF. The nucleotide sequence is given as TGCAGTGTGAGCCAGGGGAATGGCTACACCTTC.